The clone carrying this TCR beta chain was counted only a few times. The sample comes from a study of blood T cell repertoires in COVID-19. The overall study: From T cells, B-cell-depleted T cells, or PBMCs came the material, which was cDNA or gDNA.

Generated by immunoSEQ multiplex PCR, the TCRdb table keeps only in-frame clones and is missing some. The sample has some 190,000 clones; about 85% are singletons. The length of the CDR3 is 14 residues. Losses at the gene ends were 5 bases for V and 1 base for J; bases not matched to a gene: 4. CDR1 is MNHEY, CDR2 SMNVEV, per germline (reference sequence). Sequencing was done on a sample of peripheral blood. This rearrangement joins TRBV27 to TRBJ1-1; TRBD1 matches 7 bases. The TCR comes from a woman older than 75 with acute or convalescent COVID-19. CDR3: CASSPQGRNTEAFF. The CDR3 DNA reads TGTGCCAGCAGTCCACAGGGGAGGAACACTGAAGCTTTCTTT.